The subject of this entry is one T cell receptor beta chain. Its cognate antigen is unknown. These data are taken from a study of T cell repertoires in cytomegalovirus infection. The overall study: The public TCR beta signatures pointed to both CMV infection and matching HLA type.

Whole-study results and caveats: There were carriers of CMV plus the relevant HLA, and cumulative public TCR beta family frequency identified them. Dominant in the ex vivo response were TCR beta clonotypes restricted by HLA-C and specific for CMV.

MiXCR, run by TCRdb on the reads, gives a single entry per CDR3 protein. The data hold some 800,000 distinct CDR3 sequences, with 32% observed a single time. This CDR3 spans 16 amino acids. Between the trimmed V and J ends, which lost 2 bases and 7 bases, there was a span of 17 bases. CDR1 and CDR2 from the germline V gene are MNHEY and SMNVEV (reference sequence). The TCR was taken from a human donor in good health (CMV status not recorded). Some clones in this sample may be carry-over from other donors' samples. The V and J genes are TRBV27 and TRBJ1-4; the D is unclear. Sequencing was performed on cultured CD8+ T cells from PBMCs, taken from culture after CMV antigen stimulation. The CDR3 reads CASSLNPGGRFEKLFF. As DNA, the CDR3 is TGTGCCAGCAGTTTAAATCCCGGAGGGAGGTTTGAAAAACTGTTTTTT. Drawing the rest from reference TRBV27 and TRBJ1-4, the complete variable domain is EAQVTQNPRYLITVTGKKLTVTCSQNMNHEYMSWYRQDPGLGLRQIYYSMNVEVTDKGDVPEGYKVSRKEKRNFPLILESPSPNQTSLYFCASSLNPGGRFEKLFFGSGTQLSVL.